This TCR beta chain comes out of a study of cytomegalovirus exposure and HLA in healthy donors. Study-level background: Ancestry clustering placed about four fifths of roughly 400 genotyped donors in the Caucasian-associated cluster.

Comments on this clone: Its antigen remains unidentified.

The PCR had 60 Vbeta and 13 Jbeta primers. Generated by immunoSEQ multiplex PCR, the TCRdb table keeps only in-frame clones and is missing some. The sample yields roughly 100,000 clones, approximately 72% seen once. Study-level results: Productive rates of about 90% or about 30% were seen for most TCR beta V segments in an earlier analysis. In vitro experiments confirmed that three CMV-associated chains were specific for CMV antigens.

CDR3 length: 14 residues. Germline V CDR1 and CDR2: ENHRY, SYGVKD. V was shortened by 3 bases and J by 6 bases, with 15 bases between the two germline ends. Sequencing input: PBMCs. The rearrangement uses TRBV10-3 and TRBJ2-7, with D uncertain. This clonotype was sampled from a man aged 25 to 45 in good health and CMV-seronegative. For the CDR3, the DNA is TGTGCCATCAGTGAAGACCGGGTCCCGCTCGAGCAGTACTTC. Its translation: CAISEDRVPLEQYF.